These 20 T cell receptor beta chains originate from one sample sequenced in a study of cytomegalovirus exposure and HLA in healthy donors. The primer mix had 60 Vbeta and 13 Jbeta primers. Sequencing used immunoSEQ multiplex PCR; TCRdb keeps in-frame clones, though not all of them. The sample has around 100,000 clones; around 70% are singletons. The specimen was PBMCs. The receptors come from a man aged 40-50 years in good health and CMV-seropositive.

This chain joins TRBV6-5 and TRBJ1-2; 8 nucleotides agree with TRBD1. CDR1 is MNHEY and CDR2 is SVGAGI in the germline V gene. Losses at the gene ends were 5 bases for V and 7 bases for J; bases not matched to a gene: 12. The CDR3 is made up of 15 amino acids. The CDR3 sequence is CASSRRTQGVIGYTF. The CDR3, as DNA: TGTGCCAGCAGTCGGAGGACACAGGGGGTGATTGGCTACACCTTC.

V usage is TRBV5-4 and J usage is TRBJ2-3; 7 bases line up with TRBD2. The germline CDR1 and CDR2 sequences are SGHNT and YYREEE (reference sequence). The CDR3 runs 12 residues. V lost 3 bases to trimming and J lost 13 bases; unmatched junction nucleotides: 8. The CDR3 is CASSSNLGGEYF. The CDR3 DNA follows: TGTGCCAGCAGCTCCAACCTGGGGGGGGAGTATTTT. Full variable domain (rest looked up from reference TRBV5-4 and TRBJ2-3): ETGVTQSPTHLIKTRGQQVTLRCSSQSGHNTVSWYQQALGQGPQFIFQYYREEENGRGNFPPRFSGLQFPNYSSELNVNALELDDSALYLCASSSNLGGEYFGPGTRLTVL.

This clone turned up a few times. The CDR3 nucleotides are TGCTTCCCTATTGAGGAGCAGTACGTC. Amino acid sequence: CFPIEEQYV. V and J are TRBV5-1 and TRBJ2-7; D is unresolved. The V gene's germline CDR1 is SGHRS and CDR2 YFSETQ. This CDR3 has 9 amino acids.

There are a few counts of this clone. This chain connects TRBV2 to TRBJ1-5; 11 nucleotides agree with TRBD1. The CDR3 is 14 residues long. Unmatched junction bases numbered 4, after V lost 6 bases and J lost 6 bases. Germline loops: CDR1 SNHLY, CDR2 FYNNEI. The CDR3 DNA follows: TGTGCCAGCAGCGGGACAGGGGGGACTCAGCCCCAGCATTTT. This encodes CASSGTGGTQPQHF.

The CDR3 bases are TGTGCCAGCTCACCCACGCAGGGAACAGATACGCAGTATTTT. Translated, it gives CASSPTQGTDTQYF. V usage is TRBV18 and J usage is TRBJ2-3, with D perhaps TRBD1 (5 bases). The ends were cut back, 3 bases at V and 3 bases at J, with 10 bases in the middle. This CDR3 is 14 amino acids long. Looked up from germline, CDR1 is KGHSH and CDR2 is LQKENI.

For the CDR3, the DNA is TGTGCCAGCAGCTGGACTAGCGGGAGTACCACAGATACGCAGTATTTT. Amino acid sequence: CASSWTSGSTTDTQYF. The genes are TRBV11-2 and TRBJ2-3, with 13 bases fitting TRBD2. V lost 4 bases, J lost 2 bases, and 3 bases stayed unmatched. Germline CDR1 reads SGHAT; CDR2 reads FQNNGV. CDR3 length: 16 residues.

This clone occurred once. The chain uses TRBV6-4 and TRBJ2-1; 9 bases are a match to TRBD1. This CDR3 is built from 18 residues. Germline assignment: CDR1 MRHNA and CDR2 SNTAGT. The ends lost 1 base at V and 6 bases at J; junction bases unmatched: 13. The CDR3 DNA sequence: TGTGCCAGCAGTGACTGGAATCGGGACAGGGTTTCTCGCAATGAGCAGTTCTTC. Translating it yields CASSDWNRDRVSRNEQFF.

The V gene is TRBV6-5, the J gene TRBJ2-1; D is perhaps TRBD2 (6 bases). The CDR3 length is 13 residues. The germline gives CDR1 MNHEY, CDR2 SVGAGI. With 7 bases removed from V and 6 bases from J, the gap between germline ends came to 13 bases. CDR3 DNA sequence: TGTGCCAGCACTCCGACTAGATCCAATGAGCAGTTCTTC. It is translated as CASTPTRSNEQFF.

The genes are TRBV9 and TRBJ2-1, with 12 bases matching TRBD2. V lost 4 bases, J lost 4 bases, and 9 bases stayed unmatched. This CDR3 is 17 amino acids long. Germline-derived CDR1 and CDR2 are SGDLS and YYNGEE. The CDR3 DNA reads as TGTGCCAGCAGCCCCAGACTAGCGGGAGATGGGTACAATGAGCAGTTCTTC. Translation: CASSPRLAGDGYNEQFF.

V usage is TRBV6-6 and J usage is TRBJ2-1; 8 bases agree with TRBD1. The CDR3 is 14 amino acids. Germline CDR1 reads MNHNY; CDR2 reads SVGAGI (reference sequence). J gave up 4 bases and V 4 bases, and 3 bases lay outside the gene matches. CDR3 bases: TGTGCCAGCAGTTCTCAGGGGGCGTACAATGAGCAGTTCTTC. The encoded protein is CASSSQGAYNEQFF.

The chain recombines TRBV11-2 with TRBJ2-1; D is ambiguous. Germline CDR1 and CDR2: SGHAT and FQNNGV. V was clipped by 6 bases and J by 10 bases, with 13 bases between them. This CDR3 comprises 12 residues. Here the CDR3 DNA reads TGTGCCAGCAGAAATCCTAGTTTGGAGCAGTTCTTC. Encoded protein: CASRNPSLEQFF. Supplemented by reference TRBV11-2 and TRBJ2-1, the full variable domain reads EAGVAQSPRYKIIEKRQSVAFWCNPISGHATLYWYQQILGQGPKLLIQFQNNGVVDDSQLPKDRFSAERLKGVDSTLKIQPAKLEDSAVYLCASRNPSLEQFFGPGTRLTVL.

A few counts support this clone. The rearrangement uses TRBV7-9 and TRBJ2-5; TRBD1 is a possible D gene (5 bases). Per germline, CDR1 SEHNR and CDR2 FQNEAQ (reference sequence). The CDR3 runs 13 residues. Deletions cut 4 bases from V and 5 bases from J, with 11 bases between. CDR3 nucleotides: TGTGCCAGCAGCTCCATGTCAGGGGAGACCCAGTACTTC. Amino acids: CASSSMSGETQYF.

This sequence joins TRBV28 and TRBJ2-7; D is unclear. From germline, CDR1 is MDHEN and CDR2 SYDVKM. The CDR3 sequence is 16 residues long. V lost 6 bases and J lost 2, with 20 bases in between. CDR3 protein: CASSNSRKEPPYEQYF. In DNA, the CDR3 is TGTGCCAGCAGCAACAGCCGGAAAGAGCCACCCTACGAGCAGTACTTC.

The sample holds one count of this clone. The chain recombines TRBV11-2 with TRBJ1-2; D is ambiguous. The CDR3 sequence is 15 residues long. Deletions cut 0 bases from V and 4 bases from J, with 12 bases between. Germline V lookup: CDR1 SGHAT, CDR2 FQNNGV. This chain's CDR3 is CASSLDLEGGYGYTF. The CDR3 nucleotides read TGTGCCAGCAGCTTAGATCTGGAGGGTGGCTATGGCTACACCTTC.

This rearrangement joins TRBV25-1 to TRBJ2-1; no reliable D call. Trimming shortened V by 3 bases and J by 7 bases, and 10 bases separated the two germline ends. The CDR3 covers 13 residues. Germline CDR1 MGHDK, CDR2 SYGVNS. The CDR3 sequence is CASSDQNSNEQFF. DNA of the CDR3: TGTGCCAGCAGTGACCAAAACAGTAATGAGCAGTTCTTC.

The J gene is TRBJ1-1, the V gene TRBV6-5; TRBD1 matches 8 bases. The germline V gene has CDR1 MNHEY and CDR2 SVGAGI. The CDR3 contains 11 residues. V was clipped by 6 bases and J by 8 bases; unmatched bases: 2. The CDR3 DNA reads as TGTGCCAGCAGGTGGGACAGGGAAGCTTTCTTT. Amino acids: CASRWDREAFF.

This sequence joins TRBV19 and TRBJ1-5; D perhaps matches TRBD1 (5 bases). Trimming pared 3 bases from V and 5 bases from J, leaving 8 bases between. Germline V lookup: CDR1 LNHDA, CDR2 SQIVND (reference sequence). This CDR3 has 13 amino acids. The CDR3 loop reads CASSIVRDQPQHF. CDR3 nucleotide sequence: TGTGCCAGTAGTATCGTCAGGGATCAGCCCCAGCATTTT.

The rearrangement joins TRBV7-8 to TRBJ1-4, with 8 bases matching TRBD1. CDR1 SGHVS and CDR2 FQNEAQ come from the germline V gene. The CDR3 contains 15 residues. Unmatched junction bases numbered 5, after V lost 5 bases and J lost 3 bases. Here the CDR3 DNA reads TGTGCCAGCAGCCCCAACAGGGGGTCTAATGAAAAACTGTTTTTT. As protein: CASSPNRGSNEKLFF.

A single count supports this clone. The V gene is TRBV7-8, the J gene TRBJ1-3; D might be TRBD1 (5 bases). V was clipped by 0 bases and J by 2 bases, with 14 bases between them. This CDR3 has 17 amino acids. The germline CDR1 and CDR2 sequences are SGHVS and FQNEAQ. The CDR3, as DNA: TGTGCCAGCAGCTTAGCGCTTTTCAGGGCGCCTGGAAACACCATATATTTT. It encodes CASSLALFRAPGNTIYF.

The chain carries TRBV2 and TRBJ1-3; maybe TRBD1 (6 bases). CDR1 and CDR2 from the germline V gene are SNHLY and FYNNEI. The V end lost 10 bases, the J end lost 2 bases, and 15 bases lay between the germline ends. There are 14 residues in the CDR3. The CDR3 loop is CATMTQGAGNTIYF. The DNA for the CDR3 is TGTGCCACCATGACACAGGGTGCTGGAAACACCATATATTTT.